This TCR beta chain was documented in a study of T-cell reconstitution after alpha-beta-depleted transplantation in children. A TCRbeta library incorporating unique molecular identifiers was prepared. One entry per CDR3 protein, called by TCRdb with MiXCR from the PCR reads. Of 300,000 or so distinct CDR3 sequences listed, almost 10% are singletons. This clonotype came up many times. This CDR3 contains 16 residues. Germline V lookup: CDR1 SGHRS, CDR2 YFSETQ. V lost 7 bases and J lost 3, with 19 bases in between. The sample was PBMCs from the stem cell graft donor, taken from the stem cell graft. This TCR was sampled from a human donor who donated a stem cell graft to a child with SCID. J is TRBJ2-2 and V is TRBV5-1, with D perhaps TRBD1 or TRBD2 (6 bases each). CDR3 in amino acids: CASVTGRKGDTGELFF. CDR3 coding DNA: TGCGCCAGCGTAACAGGGAGGAAAGGGGACACCGGGGAGCTGTTTTTT. The full variable domain, completed using reference TRBV5-1 and TRBJ2-2, is KAGVTQTPRYLIKTRGQQVTLSCSPISGHRSVSWYQQTPGQGLQFLFEYFSETQRNKGNFPGRFSGRQFSNSRSEMNVSTLELGDSALYLCASVTGRKGDTGELFFGEGSRLTVL.